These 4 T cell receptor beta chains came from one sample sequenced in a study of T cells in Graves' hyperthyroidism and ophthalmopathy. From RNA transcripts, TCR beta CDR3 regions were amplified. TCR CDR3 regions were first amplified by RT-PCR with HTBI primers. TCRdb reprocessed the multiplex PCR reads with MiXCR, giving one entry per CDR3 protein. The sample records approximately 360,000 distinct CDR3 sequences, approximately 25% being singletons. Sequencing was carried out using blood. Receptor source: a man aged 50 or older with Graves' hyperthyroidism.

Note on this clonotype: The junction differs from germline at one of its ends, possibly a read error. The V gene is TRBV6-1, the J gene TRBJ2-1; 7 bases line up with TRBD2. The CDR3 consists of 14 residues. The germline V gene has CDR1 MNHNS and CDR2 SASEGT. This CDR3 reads CASRRSGDYTEQFF. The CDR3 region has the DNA TGTGCCAGCAGGAGGAGCGGGGATTACACTGAGCAGTTCTTC.

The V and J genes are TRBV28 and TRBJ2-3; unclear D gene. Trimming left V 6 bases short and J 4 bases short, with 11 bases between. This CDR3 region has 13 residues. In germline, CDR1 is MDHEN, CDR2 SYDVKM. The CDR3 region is CASSNVPSDTQYF. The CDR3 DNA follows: TGTGCCAGCAGCAACGTGCCCTCAGATACGCAGTATTTT.

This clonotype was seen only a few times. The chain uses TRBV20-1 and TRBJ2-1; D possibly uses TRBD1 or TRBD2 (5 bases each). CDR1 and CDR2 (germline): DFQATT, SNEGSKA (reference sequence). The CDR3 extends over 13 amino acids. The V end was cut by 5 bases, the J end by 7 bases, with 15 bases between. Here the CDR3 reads CSAGDLRRNEQFF. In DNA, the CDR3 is TGCAGTGCTGGGGACCTCCGTAGGAATGAGCAGTTCTTC.

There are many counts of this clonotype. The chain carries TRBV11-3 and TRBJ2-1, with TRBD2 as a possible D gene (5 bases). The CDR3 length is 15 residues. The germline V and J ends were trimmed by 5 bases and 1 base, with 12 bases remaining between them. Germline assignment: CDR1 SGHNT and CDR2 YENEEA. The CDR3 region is CASSPWRASYNEQFF. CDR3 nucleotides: TGTGCCAGCAGCCCCTGGCGGGCTTCCTACAATGAGCAGTTCTTC. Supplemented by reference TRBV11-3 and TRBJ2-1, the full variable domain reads EAGVVQSPRYKIIEKKQPVAFWCNPISGHNTLYWYLQNLGQGPELLIRYENEEAVDDSQLPKDRFSAERLKGVDSTLKIQPAELGDSAVYLCASSPWRASYNEQFFGPGTRLTVL.